The 16 T cell receptor beta chains below were found in one sample sequenced in a study of T cell changes during pregnancy in multiple sclerosis. Assay: immunoSEQ multiplex PCR; the TCRdb copy retains only in-frame clones and omits some. The sample records 40,000 to 55,000 clones, around 93% being singletons. Sequenced material: CD8+ T cells from peripheral blood mononuclear cells, taken in the second trimester of pregnancy. Receptor source: a female donor with multiple sclerosis, enrolled in a pregnancy study.

The rearrangement links TRBV14 to TRBJ2-7, with D hard to call. The CDR3 length is 11 residues. Looked up from germline, CDR1 is SGHDN and CDR2 is FVKESK. V gave up 2 bases and J gave up 4 bases, with 3 bases separating them. The CDR3 DNA sequence: TGTGCCAGCAGCCAATCGTACGAGCAGTACTTC. Translating it yields CASSQSYEQYF.

The chain employs TRBV21-1 and TRBJ2-3; the table's D call of TRBD2 was not tested on the DNA. TRBV21-1 is an annotated pseudogene. This CDR3 comprises 17 residues. This CDR3 reads CASSNNLAGATGDTQYF. The CDR3 DNA sequence: TGTGCCAGCAGCAATAACTTGGCGGGGGCCACCGGAGATACGCAGTATTTT.

The chain recombines TRBV9 with TRBJ2-3; TRBD2 agrees at 13 bases. The CDR3 length is 15 residues. V was clipped by 3 bases and J by 4 bases; unmatched bases: 2. The germline CDR1 and CDR2 sequences are SGDLS and YYNGEE. The CDR3 loop is CASSAGTSGADTQYF. The CDR3 DNA sequence: TGTGCCAGCAGCGCCGGGACTAGCGGGGCAGATACGCAGTATTTT.

The chain is built from TRBV27 and TRBJ1-6; tentative D call: TRBD1 (6 bases). The CDR3 is 16 residues long. Deletions cut 4 bases from V and 5 bases from J, with 15 bases between. Germline CDR1 reads MNHEY; CDR2 reads SMNVEV (reference sequence). The CDR3 loop reads CASSWKPGHHNSPLHF. The CDR3 DNA reads as TGTGCCAGCAGTTGGAAGCCGGGACACCATAATTCACCCCTCCACTTT.

The chain joins TRBV7-6 to TRBJ1-5, with a possible D match to TRBD1 (5 bases). CDR3 length: 13 residues. V lost 1 base and J lost 8, with 9 bases in between. Looked up from germline, CDR1 is SGHVS and CDR2 is FNYEAQ. In nucleotides, the CDR3 is TGTGCCAGCAGCTTAGATACAGGAGAGCCCCAGCATTTT. Its protein is CASSLDTGEPQHF. The variable domain in full, completed from reference TRBV7-6 and TRBJ1-5, reads GAGVSQSPRYKVTKRGQDVALRCDPISGHVSLYWYRQALGQGPEFLTYFNYEAQQDKSGLPNDRFSAERPEGSISTLTIQRTEQRDSAMYRCASSLDTGEPQHFGDGTRLSIL.

In its sample, this clone was seen a few times. V and J are TRBV13 and TRBJ1-2; TRBD1 matches 8 bases. J gave up 4 bases and V 5 bases, and 6 bases lay outside the gene matches. CDR1 and CDR2 from the germline V gene are PRHDT and FYEKMQ (reference sequence). The CDR3 sequence is 14 residues long. The DNA for the CDR3 is TGTGCCAGCAGCGGCAGGGGGCGCGGCTATGGCTACACCTTC. Translation: CASSGRGRGYGYTF.

CDR3 DNA sequence: TGTGCCAGCAGTGAATTTGTGGCTGTCGATGAGCAGTTCTTC. It encodes CASSEFVAVDEQFF. The rearrangement joins TRBV2 to TRBJ2-1, with D unclear. V shed 2 bases and J shed 8 bases, with 13 bases lying between them. The CDR3 contains 14 residues. Germline V gives CDR1 SNHLY, CDR2 FYNNEI.

The rearrangement links TRBV9 to TRBJ2-7, with 9 positions matching TRBD1. Per germline, CDR1 SGDLS and CDR2 YYNGEE. V was clipped by 3 bases and J by 3 bases; unmatched bases: 10. The CDR3 spans 16 residues. CDR3 coding DNA: TGTGCCAGCAGCGCTCAGTGGACAGGGGCCTACTACGAGCAGTACTTC. It yields the protein CASSAQWTGAYYEQYF.

The rearrangement joins TRBV27 to TRBJ1-1, with TRBD1 identical over 7 bases. Germline CDR1 and CDR2: MNHEY and SMNVEV (reference sequence). Losses at the gene ends were 2 bases for V and 7 bases for J; bases not matched to a gene: 4. The CDR3 extends over 13 amino acids. CDR3 nucleotides: TGTGCCAGCAGTTTACTAGGGACAGTTGAAGCTTTCTTT. Protein product: CASSLLGTVEAFF.

In this sample, this clone turned up once. This chain joins TRBV27 and TRBJ2-5; D gene uncertain. Trimming took off 8 bases at V and 7 bases at J, with 14 bases between the two ends. The germline gives CDR1 MNHEY, CDR2 SMNVEV (reference sequence). The CDR3 consists of 12 residues. This CDR3 is CASCSPLGTQYF. In DNA, the CDR3 is TGTGCCAGCTGTAGCCCCCTTGGGACCCAGTACTTC.

This sequence joins TRBV7-6 and TRBJ1-1, with D perhaps TRBD1 (5 bases). The CDR3 loop spans 13 amino acids. V lost 5 bases and J 4 bases, leaving 11 bases between the germline ends. Germline V gene lookup returns CDR1 SGHVS and CDR2 FNYEAQ. CDR3 sequence: CASSPAGITEAFF. DNA of the CDR3: TGTGCCAGCAGCCCGGCAGGGATCACTGAAGCTTTCTTT.

A single count supports this clone. This CDR3 reads CASSLFGPTGETQYF. The DNA of the CDR3 is TGTGCCAGCAGTTTATTTGGCCCGACGGGAGAGACCCAGTACTTC. This chain connects TRBV27 to TRBJ2-5; no firm D call. The CDR3 runs 15 residues. V was trimmed by 1 base and J by 4 bases, leaving 13 bases between them. Germline assignment: CDR1 MNHEY and CDR2 SMNVEV (reference sequence).

The chain joins TRBV4-3 to TRBJ1-2, with D possibly being TRBD1 (6 bases). CDR3 length: 16 residues. CDR1 is LGHNA and CDR2 is YSLEER in the germline V gene. Between the trimmed V and J ends, which lost 2 bases and 0 bases, there was a span of 13 bases. In DNA, the CDR3 is TGCGCCAGCAGCCAACTTCGGGACACTGCTAACTATGGCTACACCTTC. It yields the protein CASSQLRDTANYGYTF.

The chain joins TRBV9 to TRBJ2-3; maybe TRBD1 (6 bases). The germline CDR1 and CDR2 sequences are SGDLS and YYNGEE. This CDR3 is built from 15 residues. V lost 2 bases and J 4 bases, leaving 14 bases between the germline ends. The CDR3 bases are TGTGCCAGCAGCGTGTCAGGGGCACCGGCAGATACGCAGTATTTT. Translating it yields CASSVSGAPADTQYF.

V gene TRBV6-5 combines with J gene TRBJ1-5; possibly TRBD1 for D (5 bases). The germline CDR1 and CDR2 sequences are MNHEY and SVGAGI. This CDR3 is built from 15 residues. V was pared by 7 bases and J by 0 bases, with 13 bases between. Here the CDR3 DNA reads TGTGCCAGCACCCCGACAGCTTATAGCAATCAGCCCCAGCATTTT. Translation gives CASTPTAYSNQPQHF.

The chain carries TRBV7-9 and TRBJ2-1; 15 positions match TRBD2. Trimming took 4 bases from V and 1 from J; bases not matched to a gene: 5. The CDR3 consists of 18 residues. CDR1 is SEHNR and CDR2 is FQNEAQ in the germline V gene (reference sequence). The CDR3 spells CASSSRTSGGGSYNEQFF. The CDR3 DNA follows: TGTGCCAGCAGCTCCCGGACTAGCGGGGGGGGTTCCTACAATGAGCAGTTCTTC.